This T cell receptor beta chain is from a study of radiotherapy plus CTLA-4 blockade in lung cancer. Study conclusions and caveats: An expansion of tumor-derived TCR clones occurred in blood after radiotherapy plus ipilimumab.

Sequencing was performed with immunoSEQ multiplex PCR; in TCRdb, only in-frame clones are kept and a portion is missing. Found here are some 70,000 clones, roughly 85% of them singletons; the top ten hold under 10%. Note on this clone: No antigen is known for it.

Trimming shortened V by 5 bases and J by 3 bases, and 11 bases separated the two germline ends. Per germline, CDR1 LNHDA and CDR2 SQIVND (reference sequence). The CDR3 sequence is 14 residues long. This TCR was recovered from a human donor with non-small cell lung cancer who had a complete response to radiotherapy plus ipilimumab. The V and J genes are TRBV19 and TRBJ2-1; a weak D match, TRBD2 (5 bases). The sequencing used peripheral blood, collected from a patient treated with radiotherapy plus ipilimumab. CDR3 in DNA: TGTGCCAGTAGTCGGGAACGGAACTACAATGAGCAGTTCTTC. It specifies CASSRERNYNEQFF.